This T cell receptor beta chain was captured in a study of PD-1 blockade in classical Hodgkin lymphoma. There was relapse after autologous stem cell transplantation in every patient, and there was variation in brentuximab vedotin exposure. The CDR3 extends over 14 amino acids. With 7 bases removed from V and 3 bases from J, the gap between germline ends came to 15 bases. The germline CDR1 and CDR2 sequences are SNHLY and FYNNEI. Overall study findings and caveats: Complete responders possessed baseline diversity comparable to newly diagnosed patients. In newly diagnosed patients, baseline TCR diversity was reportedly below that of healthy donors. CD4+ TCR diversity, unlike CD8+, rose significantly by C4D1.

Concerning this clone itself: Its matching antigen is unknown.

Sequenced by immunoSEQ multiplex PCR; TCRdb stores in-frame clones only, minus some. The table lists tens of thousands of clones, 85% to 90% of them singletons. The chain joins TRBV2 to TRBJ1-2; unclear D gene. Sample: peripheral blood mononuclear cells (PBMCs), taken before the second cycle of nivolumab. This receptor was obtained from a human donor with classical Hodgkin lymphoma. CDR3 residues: CASTDPAGHYGYTF. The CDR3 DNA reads TGTGCCAGCACCGACCCAGCGGGCCACTATGGCTACACCTTC. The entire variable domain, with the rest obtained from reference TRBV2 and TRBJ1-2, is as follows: EPEVTQTPSHQVTQMGQEVILRCVPISNHLYFYWYRQILGQKVEFLVSFYNNEISEKSEIFDDQFSVERPDGSNFTLKIRSTKLEDSAMYFCASTDPAGHYGYTFGSGTRLTVV.